These T cell receptor beta chains were read from a single sample in a study of cytomegalovirus exposure and HLA in healthy donors. Only in-frame clones appear in the TCRdb table, and some are missing; sequencing was by immunoSEQ multiplex PCR. The table shows about 100,000 clones, with around 76% occurring only once. The sequenced sample consisted of PBMCs. These receptors came from a man aged 35-49 years in good health and CMV-seropositive. The CDR3 runs from the conserved cysteine through the conserved F or W. Clone size, where shown, is once, few, many, or a class for clones that have expanded.

TRBV6-1	TRBJ2-5	.	CASSQPAGGGETQYF
TRBV7-6	TRBJ2-1	.	CASSLGFFSGRNNNEQFF
TRBV15	TRBJ1-3	.	CATSRDLRGSGNTIYF
TRBV14	TRBJ1-4	.	CASSQVSGPNEKLFF
TRBV7-6	TRBJ2-4	once	CASSLEEGSSEYF
TRBV7-9	TRBJ2-7	.	CSSSLARAGGNEQYF
TRBV5-5	TRBJ2-3	once	CAGHQGLPLDTQYF
TRBV27	TRBJ1-4	.	CASSLSTSGYGEKLFF
TRBV2	TRBJ1-5	few	CASSEPGTANQPQHF
TRBV5-6	TRBJ2-5	.	CASSSQMAGGETQYF
TRBV19	TRBJ1-1	.	CASSIEADVRDTEAFF
TRBV19	TRBJ1-3	.	CASSPTRTGATSGNTIYF
TRBV2	TRBJ2-3	.	CASNRGPLIAQYF
TRBV9	TRBJ1-5	.	CASSVGGGPLEPQHF
TRBV7-2	TRBJ2-1	.	CASSLATSGSYNEQFF
TRBV19	TRBJ1-1	.	CAIRGSGTEAFF
TRBV19	TRBJ1-5	.	CASSMGPLEPQHF